These 16 T cell receptor beta chains originate from one sample sequenced in a study of T-cell reconstitution after alpha-beta-depleted transplantation in children (dated by TCRdb to 2016 to 2018). The treatment or condition label here, explained by the study, means: allogeneic hematopoietic cell transplantation with graft depleted of TCRalphabeta T cells and CD19 B cells. Libraries were prepared through PCR. Sequencing was carried out with an Illumina HiSeq 2500. TCR library preparation used molecular barcoding, with unique molecular identifiers applied to normalize quantification of the TCRbeta repertoire. TCRdb reran the public reads through fastp at Q25 and MiXCR, keeping productive beta chains. Merged by CDR3 protein, the rows form single entries marked with the most common genes and DNA. The sample includes 900,000 or so distinct CDR3 sequences, with 16% observed a single time. Of the sample, 5% falls within the top ten clones.

The material sequenced was PBMCs, mostly from graft donor cells, taken 360 days after TCRalphabeta/CD19-depleted stem cell transplant. The receptors come from a male patient under 18 who had a stem cell transplant for acute lymphoblastic leukemia, so the T cells may come from the graft donor.

The chain is built from TRBV11-2 and TRBJ1-5, with D tentatively TRBD1 (5 bases). V lost 3 bases, J lost 3 bases, and 12 bases lay in between. This CDR3 has 15 residues. The V gene's germline CDR1 is SGHAT and CDR2 FQNNGV. CDR3 bases: TGTGCCAGCAGCTTGGGGCTGATGCCCAATCAGCCCCAGCATTTT. Translated: CASSLGLMPNQPQHF.

The chain couples TRBV4-1 to TRBJ2-6, with no clear D. The CDR3 loop spans 16 amino acids. Germline loops: CDR1 MGHRA, CDR2 YSYEKL. Between the trimmed V and J ends, which lost 4 bases and 0 bases, there was a span of 10 bases. The CDR3 region is CASSLRHVSGANVLTF. CDR3 nucleotides: TGCGCCAGCAGCCTGCGACACGTCTCTGGGGCCAACGTCCTGACTTTC.

This chain connects TRBV29-1 to TRBJ2-1; the match to TRBD2 covers 13 bases. The ends lost 3 bases at V and 7 bases at J; junction bases unmatched: 9. CDR1 and CDR2 (germline): SQVTM, ANQGSEA. This CDR3 has 16 residues. CDR3 in DNA: TGCAGCGTTGAGCTTTCCGGGACTAGCGGGAATAATGAGCAGTTCTTC. Protein product: CSVELSGTSGNNEQFF.

This clonotype has just a few counts. The chain is built from TRBV9 and TRBJ2-7; D is uncertain. The germline V and J ends were trimmed by 2 bases and 0 bases, with 9 bases remaining between them. The germline CDR1 and CDR2 sequences are SGDLS and YYNGEE. This CDR3 contains 14 residues. CDR3 coding DNA: TGTGCCAGCAGCGTTTTATCTTCCTCCTACGAGCAGTACTTC. Translating it yields CASSVLSSSYEQYF.

The chain joins TRBV5-1 to TRBJ1-2; D call uncertain. With 4 bases removed from V and 4 bases from J, the gap between germline ends came to 11 bases. The germline V gene encodes CDR1 SGHRS and CDR2 YFSETQ. There are 13 residues in the CDR3. In DNA, the CDR3 is TGCGCCAGCAGCCAGGATGTCGGCTATGGCTACACCTTC. It is translated as CASSQDVGYGYTF.

This clonotype was seen a handful of times. The chain recombines TRBV12-3 or TRBV12-4 with TRBJ1-2; D gene ambiguous. The CDR3 contains 14 residues. Trimming shortened V by 7 bases and J by 4 bases, and 16 bases separated the two germline ends. CDR3 residues: CASIPGGSSYGYTF. The CDR3 DNA reads TGTGCCAGCATCCCCGGAGGGTCCTCCTATGGCTACACCTTC.

The CDR3, as DNA: TGTGCCAGCAGCCGGGTGGTACGCAATGAGCAGTTCTTC. This gives the protein CASSRVVRNEQFF. This chain links TRBV7-9 with TRBJ2-1; D unresolved. The CDR3 loop spans 13 amino acids. CDR1 and CDR2 (germline): SEHNR, FQNEAQ (reference sequence). Trimming removed 5 bases from V and 6 bases from J, with 11 bases in between.

This sequence joins TRBV18 and TRBJ1-5; D gene uncertain. Looked up from germline, CDR1 is KGHSH and CDR2 is LQKENI. The germline V and J ends were trimmed by 4 bases and 9 bases, with 13 bases remaining between them. The CDR3 loop spans 13 amino acids. The CDR3 DNA sequence: TGTGCCAGCTCACGCGAGGGATTCAGGCCCCAGCATTTT. It codes for CASSREGFRPQHF.

In its sample, this clonotype was seen a few times. The rearrangement links TRBV27 to TRBJ1-6; D call uncertain. This CDR3 is 14 amino acids long. Germline CDR1 MNHEY, CDR2 SMNVEV (reference sequence). The germline V and J ends were trimmed by 2 bases and 10 bases, with 12 bases remaining between them. Here the CDR3 DNA reads TGTGCCAGCAGTTTAATCTTTTCCCACTCACCCCTCCACTTT. Protein: CASSLIFSHSPLHF.

The chain employs TRBV7-9 and TRBJ2-7, with 8 bases lining up with TRBD2. Looked up from germline, CDR1 is SEHNR and CDR2 is FQNEAQ (reference sequence). V lost 1 base and J lost 3; bases outside the gene matches: 5. The length of the CDR3 is 15 residues. The CDR3 sequence is CASSLDDGTSYEQYF. CDR3 DNA: TGTGCCAGCAGCTTAGATGACGGGACTAGCTACGAGCAGTACTTC.

The V call is TRBV27, the J call TRBJ2-1; no clear D. Germline CDR1 is MNHEY and CDR2 is SMNVEV (reference sequence). The CDR3 runs to 14 residues. The ends were cut back, 3 bases at V and 1 base at J, with 7 bases in the middle. CDR3 amino acids: CASSFMTSYNEQFF. Written as DNA, the CDR3 is TGTGCCAGCAGTTTTATGACATCCTACAATGAGCAGTTCTTC.

This clonotype occurred a few times. The rearrangement joins TRBV10-3 to TRBJ2-5, with 12 positions matching TRBD1. Trimming removed 2 bases from V and 3 bases from J; junction bases left unmatched: 13. CDR1 ENHRY and CDR2 SYGVKD come from the germline V gene. There are 19 residues in the CDR3. DNA of the CDR3: TGTGCCATCAGTGAGCCGCCACCGGGACAGGGGGCTTGGGAAGAGACCCAGTACTTC. Translating it yields CAISEPPPGQGAWEETQYF.

The V gene is TRBV12-5, the J gene TRBJ2-4; no definite D call. Germline V gives CDR1 LGHNT, CDR2 FRNRAP. CDR3 length: 14 residues. Trimming left V 5 bases short and J 0 bases short, with 8 bases between. CDR3 amino acids: CASGPGLAKNIQYF. In nucleotides, the CDR3 is TGTGCTAGTGGTCCAGGATTAGCCAAAAACATTCAGTACTTC.

This chain joins TRBV29-1 and TRBJ2-2; possible D gene TRBD1, 6 bases. CDR3 length equals 17 residues. Deletions cut 1 base from V and 0 bases from J, with 15 bases between. Germline loops: CDR1 SQVTM, CDR2 ANQGSEA. As DNA, the CDR3 is TGCAGCGTTGAAGCCTCCGTGGACAGCGCGAACACCGGGGAGCTGTTTTTT. Amino acid sequence: CSVEASVDSANTGELFF.

This chain uses TRBV2 with TRBJ2-4; maybe TRBD2 (5 bases). Germline V CDR1 and CDR2: SNHLY, FYNNEI. Trimming left V 2 bases short and J 8 bases short, with 16 bases between. The CDR3 has 15 amino acids. CDR3 nucleotides: TGTGCCAGCAGTGAACGGCCGATTATGAGGGACATTCAGTACTTC. It codes for CASSERPIMRDIQYF.

This clonotype occurred a few times. The chain couples TRBV3-1 to TRBJ2-6; D is unresolved. V was clipped by 1 base and J by 2 bases, with 6 bases between them. CDR3 length: 15 amino acids. Germline values: CDR1 LGHDT, CDR2 YNNKEL (reference sequence). The CDR3 is CASSQAGAGANVLTF. The CDR3 DNA is TGTGCCAGCAGCCAAGCTGGGGCTGGGGCCAACGTCCTGACTTTC.